The 15 T cell receptor beta chains reported below all come from one sample, sequenced in a study of shared clonotypes between healthy human individuals. Positive CCR7 selection of CD45RO-negative cells yielded the naive CD8 cells, and terminally differentiated effector memory CD45RA+ cells were excluded. Data came from immunoSEQ multiplex PCR; TCRdb stores just in-frame clones and leaves some out. The sample carries some 2 million clones, over 85% recorded once. Sequencing was carried out using naive CD8+ T cells sorted from blood. The source is a man between 18 and 29 years old in good health.

The CDR3 DNA sequence: TGTGCCAGCAGTTTGAGGGGGGGTACGCCTAACTATGGCTACACCTTC. It encodes CASSLRGGTPNYGYTF. The genes are TRBV27 and TRBJ1-2, with D perhaps TRBD1 (6 bases). With 3 bases removed from V and 0 bases from J, the gap between germline ends came to 14 bases. CDR1 is MNHEY, CDR2 SMNVEV, per germline (reference sequence). The CDR3 contains 16 residues.

On this clone itself: This CDR3 is also generated by other DNA sequences in the sample. The chain is built from TRBV5-4 and TRBJ2-7; 10 nucleotides align to TRBD2. In germline, CDR1 is SGHNT, CDR2 YYREEE (reference sequence). Trimming removed 2 bases from V and 4 bases from J; junction bases left unmatched: 3. The CDR3 runs to 14 residues. CDR3 in amino acids: CASSFSGGAYEQYF. Written as DNA, the CDR3 is TGTGCCAGCAGCTTCAGCGGGGGGGCGTACGAGCAGTACTTC.

To note about this clone: Other nucleotide sequences from this sample produce the same CDR3. The V call is TRBV27, the J call TRBJ1-2; D ambiguous. The V and J ends lost 3 bases and 2 bases respectively, with 7 bases between them. Germline assignment: CDR1 MNHEY and CDR2 SMNVEV (reference sequence). CDR3 length: 13 amino acids. The CDR3 region has the DNA TGTGCCAGCAGTTTGGCACAAAACTATGGCTACACCTTC. Amino acids: CASSLAQNYGYTF.

This chain links TRBV7-6 with TRBJ1-6, with a possible D match to TRBD1 (5 bases). CDR1 SGHVS and CDR2 FNYEAQ come from the germline V gene. Trimming removed 5 bases from V and 5 bases from J, with 13 bases in between. The length of the CDR3 is 15 residues. In nucleotides, the CDR3 is TGTGCCAGCAGCACCGGGACGGATGATAATTCACCCCTCCACTTT. Translated, it gives CASSTGTDDNSPLHF. The variable domain in full, completed from reference TRBV7-6 and TRBJ1-6, reads GAGVSQSPRYKVTKRGQDVALRCDPISGHVSLYWYRQALGQGPEFLTYFNYEAQQDKSGLPNDRFSAERPEGSISTLTIQRTEQRDSAMYRCASSTGTDDNSPLHFGNGTRLTVT.

The V call is TRBV27, the J call TRBJ1-4; TRBD1 matches at 9 bases. Germline V gives CDR1 MNHEY, CDR2 SMNVEV (reference sequence). The CDR3 contains 14 residues. Trimming cost V 5 bases and J 6 bases; bases outside gene matches: 4. This CDR3 is CASSAQGADEKLFF. The CDR3 nucleotides read TGTGCCAGCAGTGCACAGGGGGCCGATGAAAAACTGTTTTTT.

The V call is TRBV7-4, the J call TRBJ1-1, with 8 bases matching TRBD1. V shed 5 bases and J 1 base; nucleotides not matched to a gene: 3. The CDR3 runs to 14 residues. From germline, CDR1 is SGHVT and CDR2 SQSDAQ. Written as DNA, the CDR3 is TGTGCCAGCAGCATTCAGGGGGCGAACACTGAAGCTTTCTTT. This gives the protein CASSIQGANTEAFF.

This clone was seen a single time. This rearrangement joins TRBV2 to TRBJ2-4; 10 bases align to TRBD2. With V trimmed by 4 bases and J by 7 bases, 7 bases remained unmatched. The CDR3 contains 15 residues. Germline loops: CDR1 SNHLY, CDR2 FYNNEI. CDR3 nucleotide sequence: TGTGCCAGCAGTGGACCAGCGGGAGGGCTGAACATTCAGTACTTC. Its protein product is CASSGPAGGLNIQYF.

This chain's CDR3 is CASSRPGTSGGALETQYF. The CDR3 DNA follows: TGTGCCAGCAGCCGTCCCGGGACTAGCGGGGGGGCGCTAGAGACCCAGTACTTC. The gene calls are TRBV2 and TRBJ2-5; 16 bases line up with TRBD2. Germline values: CDR1 SNHLY, CDR2 FYNNEI. With V trimmed by 6 bases and J by 4 bases, 11 bases remained unmatched. CDR3 length: 18 residues.

This chain uses TRBV30 with TRBJ1-1; D call uncertain. CDR3 length: 13 amino acids. V lost 2 bases and J lost 0, with 7 bases in between. Germline assignment: CDR1 GTSNPN and CDR2 SVGIG (reference sequence). The CDR3 DNA follows: TGTGCCTGGAGTACGGACGTGAACACTGAAGCTTTCTTT. Residues: CAWSTDVNTEAFF.

The rearrangement uses TRBV27 and TRBJ1-2; 7 bases are a match to TRBD1. Germline V gene data show CDR1 as MNHEY and CDR2 as SMNVEV (reference sequence). V dropped 4 bases and J dropped 4; count of bases not matched to a gene: 9. This CDR3 comprises 15 residues. The CDR3 DNA follows: TGTGCCAGCAGTTCTTTACAGGGGAACTTCTATGGCTACACCTTC. It codes for CASSSLQGNFYGYTF.

The chain recombines TRBV30 with TRBJ1-5, with D hard to call. CDR1 is GTSNPN, CDR2 SVGIG, per germline (reference sequence). The CDR3 has 13 residues. The ends were cut back, 3 bases at V and 9 bases at J, with 15 bases in the middle. The CDR3 spells CAWREPDGSPQHF. In DNA form, the CDR3 reads TGTGCCTGGAGAGAGCCCGACGGGTCGCCCCAGCATTTT.

CDR3 DNA sequence: TGTGCCAGCAGACTGAGCCTCCAAGAGACCCAGTACTTC. As protein: CASRLSLQETQYF. The chain couples TRBV7-9 to TRBJ2-5; D gene uncertain. V was trimmed by 6 bases and J by 1 base, leaving 9 bases between them. This CDR3 spans 13 amino acids. Germline CDR1 SEHNR, CDR2 FQNEAQ (reference sequence). Drawing the rest from reference TRBV7-9 and TRBJ2-5, the complete variable domain is DTGVSQNPRHKITKRGQNVTFRCDPISEHNRLYWYRQTLGQGPEFLTYFQNEAQLEKSRLLSDRFSAERPKGSFSTLEIQRTEQGDSAMYLCASRLSLQETQYFGPGTRLLVL.

The chain joins TRBV28 to TRBJ1-5, with 7 bases aligning to TRBD1. V was pared by 2 bases and J by 7 bases, with 2 bases of the junction left unmatched. This CDR3 is 13 amino acids long. CDR1 is MDHEN, CDR2 SYDVKM, per germline. The CDR3: CASSLRDRQPQHF. CDR3 in DNA: TGTGCCAGCAGTTTACGGGACAGACAGCCCCAGCATTTT.

The chain couples TRBV27 to TRBJ1-5; the D gene is possibly TRBD1 (6 bases). Trimming shortened V by 5 bases and J by 0 bases, and 11 bases separated the two germline ends. Germline V lookup: CDR1 MNHEY, CDR2 SMNVEV (reference sequence). The CDR3 contains 15 residues. CDR3 amino acids: CASSEGGDSNQPQHF. CDR3 nucleotide sequence: TGTGCCAGCAGTGAAGGGGGGGATAGCAATCAGCCCCAGCATTTT.

This clone came up once. The chain joins TRBV29-1 to TRBJ2-3; the D is unclear. Between the trimmed V and J ends, which lost 3 bases and 3 bases, there was a span of 10 bases. Germline V gene data show CDR1 as SQVTM and CDR2 as ANQGSEA. The CDR3 is 13 residues long. In nucleotides, the CDR3 is TGCAGCGTTGACTTTAAGGGAACAGATACGCAGTATTTT. It encodes CSVDFKGTDTQYF.